The 2 T cell receptor beta chains below come from one sample, sequenced in a study of blood T cell repertoires in COVID-19. Clones were read by immunoSEQ multiplex PCR, and TCRdb kept only the in-frame ones, dropping some. The table shows over 300,000 clones, with 80% to 90% occurring only once. Input material: PBMCs or T cells enriched from blood (not recorded which). The receptors stem from a young man who had recovered from COVID-19.

V usage is TRBV10-1 and J usage is TRBJ2-7, with 9 bases aligning to TRBD1. Germline assignment: CDR1 WNHNN and CDR2 SYGVQD (reference sequence). The V gene end was trimmed by 6 bases and the J gene end by 4 bases; junction bases not matched to a gene: 7. The CDR3 has 14 amino acids. The DNA of the CDR3 is TGCGCCAGCAGGAACAGGGGGCAAAGGTACGAGCAGTACTTC. Protein sequence: CASRNRGQRYEQYF.

This chain's CDR3 is CATSRDRGGQGFSYEQYF. The CDR3 region has the DNA TGTGCCACCAGCAGAGATCGGGGAGGACAGGGATTTTCTTACGAGCAGTACTTC. The chain links TRBV15 to TRBJ2-7; 8 nucleotides align to TRBD1. After removal of 0 bases from V and 4 bases from J, the junction contained 14 bases not matched to a gene. The length of the CDR3 is 18 residues. From germline, CDR1 is LNHNV and CDR2 YYDKDF (reference sequence).